One and the same sample provided the 8 T cell receptor beta chains below, sequenced in a study of cytomegalovirus exposure and HLA in healthy donors. In the PCR, 60 Vbeta and 13 Jbeta primers were used. TCRdb's copy holds only in-frame clones and misses some; the assay was immunoSEQ multiplex PCR. The sample includes over 90,000 clones, nearly 70% of them seen just once. Source material: PBMCs. The receptors stem from a woman aged 50 to 65 in good health and CMV-seropositive.

In this sample, this clone turned up once. The chain joins TRBV10-3 to TRBJ1-2; D not resolved. The CDR3 has 12 residues. V was clipped by 6 bases and J by 5 bases, with 10 bases between them. The germline V gene encodes CDR1 ENHRY and CDR2 SYGVKD. CDR3 coding DNA: TGTGCCATCAGCACCGCGAGGTATGGCTACACCTTC. Residues: CAISTARYGYTF.

This chain links TRBV7-9 with TRBJ2-5, with a possible D match to TRBD2 (5 bases). Germline V lookup: CDR1 SEHNR, CDR2 FQNEAQ (reference sequence). Trimming removed 5 bases at V and 2 bases at J, with 15 bases between. The CDR3 covers 15 residues. The CDR3 loop is CASSPKRRLQETQYF. CDR3 in DNA: TGTGCCAGCAGCCCCAAAAGGAGGCTACAAGAGACCCAGTACTTC. The variable domain in full, with the rest retrieved from reference TRBV7-9 and TRBJ2-5, is DTGVSQNPRHKITKRGQNVTFRCDPISEHNRLYWYRQTLGQGPEFLTYFQNEAQLEKSRLLSDRFSAERPKGSFSTLEIQRTEQGDSAMYLCASSPKRRLQETQYFGPGTRLLVL.

The chain recombines TRBV5-1 with TRBJ2-3, with TRBD2 matching 11 bases. J was trimmed by 1 base and V by 4 bases; bases with no gene match: 5. The CDR3 loop spans 16 amino acids. Germline assignment: CDR1 SGHRS and CDR2 YFSETQ. CDR3 protein: CASSPLAGAGTDTQYF. The CDR3 DNA is TGCGCCAGCAGCCCACTAGCGGGAGCTGGCACAGATACGCAGTATTTT.

This clone has a handful of counts. The chain uses TRBV6-5 and TRBJ1-1, with D possibly matching TRBD1 (6 bases). Germline loops: CDR1 MNHEY, CDR2 SVGAGI. The CDR3 length is 13 residues. V lost 6 bases and J 1 base, leaving 9 bases between the germline ends. The CDR3 spells CASSQTGNTEAFF. As DNA, the CDR3 is TGTGCCAGCAGCCAGACAGGGAACACTGAAGCTTTCTTT.

V gene TRBV5-6 combines with J gene TRBJ1-2, with D perhaps TRBD1 (5 bases). With 4 bases removed from V and 12 bases from J, the gap between germline ends came to 16 bases. Germline lookup yields CDR1 SGHDT and CDR2 YYEEEE. CDR3 length equals 12 residues. The CDR3, as DNA: TGTGCCAGCAGCCTGGTGCTTTGGGGGGACACCTTC. Protein product: CASSLVLWGDTF.

The sample holds a few counts of this clone. In the same sample, other DNA sequences code for this CDR3. The chain links TRBV9 to TRBJ2-3; 9 bases match TRBD2. CDR1 SGDLS and CDR2 YYNGEE come from the germline V gene. Unmatched junction bases numbered 5, after V lost 0 bases and J lost 3 bases. The CDR3 spans 16 residues. The CDR3 here is CASSVDAGGSTDTQYF. DNA for the CDR3: TGTGCCAGCAGCGTAGACGCGGGAGGGAGTACAGATACGCAGTATTTT.

This rearrangement joins TRBV28 to TRBJ2-7; TRBD2 matches at 7 bases. Germline CDR1 MDHEN, CDR2 SYDVKM. J was trimmed by 2 bases and V by 7 bases; bases with no gene match: 11. The CDR3 loop spans 15 amino acids. CDR3 coding DNA: TGTGCCAGCATAGGTAGCGGGTTTTCCACCTACGAGCAGTACTTC. It specifies CASIGSGFSTYEQYF.

This clone has just a few counts. This rearrangement joins TRBV10-3 to TRBJ1-1; tentatively, D is TRBD1 (5 bases). This CDR3 contains 16 residues. V shed 0 bases and J shed 4 bases, with 15 bases lying between them. Germline V gene sequence: CDR1 ENHRY, CDR2 SYGVKD. As DNA, the CDR3 is TGTGCCATCAGTGAGTCGATAATCCGGGGGGGCACTGAAGCTTTCTTT. This encodes CAISESIIRGGTEAFF.